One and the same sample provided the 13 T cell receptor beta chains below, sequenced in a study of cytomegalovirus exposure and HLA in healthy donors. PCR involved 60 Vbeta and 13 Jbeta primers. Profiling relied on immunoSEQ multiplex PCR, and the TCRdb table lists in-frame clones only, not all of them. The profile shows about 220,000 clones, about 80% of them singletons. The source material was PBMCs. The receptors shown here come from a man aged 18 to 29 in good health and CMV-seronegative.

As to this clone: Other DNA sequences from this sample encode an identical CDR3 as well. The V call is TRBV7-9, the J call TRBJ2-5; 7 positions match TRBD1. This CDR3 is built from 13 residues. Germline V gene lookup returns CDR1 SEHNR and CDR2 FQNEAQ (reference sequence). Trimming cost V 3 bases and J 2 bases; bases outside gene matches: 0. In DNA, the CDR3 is TGTGCCAGCAGCTTGGGACAGCAAGAGACCCAGTACTTC. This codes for CASSLGQQETQYF.

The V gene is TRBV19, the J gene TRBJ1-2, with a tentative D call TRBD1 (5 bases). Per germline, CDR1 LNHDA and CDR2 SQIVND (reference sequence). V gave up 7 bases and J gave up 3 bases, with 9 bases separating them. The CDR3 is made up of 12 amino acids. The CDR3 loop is CASMRDYYGYTF. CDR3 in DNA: TGTGCCAGTATGAGGGACTACTATGGCTACACCTTC.

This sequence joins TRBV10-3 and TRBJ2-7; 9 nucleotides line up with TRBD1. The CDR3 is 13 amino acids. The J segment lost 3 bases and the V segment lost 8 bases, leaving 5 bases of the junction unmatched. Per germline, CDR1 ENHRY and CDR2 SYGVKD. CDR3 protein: CAIGPGQGYEQYF. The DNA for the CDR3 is TGTGCCATCGGCCCGGGACAGGGCTACGAGCAGTACTTC.

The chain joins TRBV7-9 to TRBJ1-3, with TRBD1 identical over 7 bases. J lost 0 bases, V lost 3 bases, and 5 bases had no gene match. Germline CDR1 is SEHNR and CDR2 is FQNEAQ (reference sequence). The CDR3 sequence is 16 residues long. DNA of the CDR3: TGTGCCAGCAGCTTGGAGACAGGGTTCTCTGGAAACACCATATATTTT. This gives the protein CASSLETGFSGNTIYF.

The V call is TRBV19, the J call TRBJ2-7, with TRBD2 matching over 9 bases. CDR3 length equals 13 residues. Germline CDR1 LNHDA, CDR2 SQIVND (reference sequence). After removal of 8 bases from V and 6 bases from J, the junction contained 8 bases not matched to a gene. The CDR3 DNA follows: TGTGCCAGTGGGATAGCGGGAGCGGCCGAGCAGTACTTC. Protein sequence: CASGIAGAAEQYF.

Written as DNA, the CDR3 is TGTGCCAGCAGCCAGGGACTAGTAGGGCGTCGCTCCTACGAGCAGTACTTC. It specifies CASSQGLVGRRSYEQYF. V and J are TRBV4-2 and TRBJ2-7; 8 bases are a match to TRBD2. The CDR3 is made up of 17 amino acids. J lost 0 bases, V lost 3 bases, and 10 bases had no gene match. Germline values: CDR1 LGHNA, CDR2 YNFKEQ.

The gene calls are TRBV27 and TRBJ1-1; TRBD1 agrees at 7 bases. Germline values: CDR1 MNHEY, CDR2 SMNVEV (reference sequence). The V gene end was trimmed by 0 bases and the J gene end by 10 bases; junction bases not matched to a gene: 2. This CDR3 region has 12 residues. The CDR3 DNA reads TGTGCCAGCAGTTTATCGAGGGGGCGAGCTTTCTTT. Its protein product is CASSLSRGRAFF.

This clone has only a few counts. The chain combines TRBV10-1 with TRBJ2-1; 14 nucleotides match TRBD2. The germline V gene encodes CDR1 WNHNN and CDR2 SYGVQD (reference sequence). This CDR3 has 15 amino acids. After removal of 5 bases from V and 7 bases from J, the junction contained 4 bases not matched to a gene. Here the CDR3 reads CASSRGTSGSNEQFF. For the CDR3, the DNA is TGCGCCAGCAGTCGGGGGACTAGCGGGAGTAATGAGCAGTTCTTC.

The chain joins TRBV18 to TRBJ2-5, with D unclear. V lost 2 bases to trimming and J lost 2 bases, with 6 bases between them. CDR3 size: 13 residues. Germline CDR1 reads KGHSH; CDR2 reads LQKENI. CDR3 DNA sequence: TGTGCCAGCTCACCAAATCTACAAGAGACCCAGTACTTC. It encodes CASSPNLQETQYF.

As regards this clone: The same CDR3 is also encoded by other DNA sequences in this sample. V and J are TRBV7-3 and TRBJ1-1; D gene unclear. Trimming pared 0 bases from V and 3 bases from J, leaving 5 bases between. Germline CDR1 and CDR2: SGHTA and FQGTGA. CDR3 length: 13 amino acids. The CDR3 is CASSLTGDTEAFF. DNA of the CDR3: TGTGCCAGCAGCTTAACCGGGGACACTGAAGCTTTCTTT.

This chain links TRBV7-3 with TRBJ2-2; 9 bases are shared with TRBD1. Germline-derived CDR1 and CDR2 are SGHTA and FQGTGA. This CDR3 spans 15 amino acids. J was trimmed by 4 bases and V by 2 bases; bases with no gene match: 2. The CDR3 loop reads CASSLGTGITGELFF. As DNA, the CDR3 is TGTGCCAGCAGCTTAGGGACAGGGATCACCGGGGAGCTGTTTTTT.

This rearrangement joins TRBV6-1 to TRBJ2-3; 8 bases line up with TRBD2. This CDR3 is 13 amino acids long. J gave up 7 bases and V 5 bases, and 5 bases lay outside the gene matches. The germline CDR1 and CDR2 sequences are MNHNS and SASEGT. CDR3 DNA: TGTGCCAGCAGTCCAACTAGCGGCCATACGCAGTATTTT. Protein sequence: CASSPTSGHTQYF.

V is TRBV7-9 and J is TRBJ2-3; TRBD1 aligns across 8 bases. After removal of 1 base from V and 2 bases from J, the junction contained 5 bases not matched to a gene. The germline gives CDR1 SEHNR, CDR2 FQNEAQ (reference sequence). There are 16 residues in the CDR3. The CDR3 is CASSLGTGTDTDTQYF. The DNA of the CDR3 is TGTGCCAGCAGCTTAGGGACAGGGACAGACACAGATACGCAGTATTTT.